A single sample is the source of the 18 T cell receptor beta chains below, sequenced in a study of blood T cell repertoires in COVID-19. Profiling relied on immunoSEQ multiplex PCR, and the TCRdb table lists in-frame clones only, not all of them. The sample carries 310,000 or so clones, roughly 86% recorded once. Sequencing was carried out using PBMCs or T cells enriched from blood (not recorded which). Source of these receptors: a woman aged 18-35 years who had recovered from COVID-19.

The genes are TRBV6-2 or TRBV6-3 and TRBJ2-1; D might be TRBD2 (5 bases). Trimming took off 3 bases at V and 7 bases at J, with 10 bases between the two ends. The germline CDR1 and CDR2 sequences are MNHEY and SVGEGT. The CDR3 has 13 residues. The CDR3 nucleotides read TGTGCCAGCAGTTATTTCGGAGGAAATGAGCAGTTCTTC. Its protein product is CASSYFGGNEQFF.

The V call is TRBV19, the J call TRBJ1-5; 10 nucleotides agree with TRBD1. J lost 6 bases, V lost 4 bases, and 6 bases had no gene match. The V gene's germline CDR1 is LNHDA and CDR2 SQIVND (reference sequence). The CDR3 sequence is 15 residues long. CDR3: CASSRTGGRSQPQHF. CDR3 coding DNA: TGTGCCAGTAGTAGGACAGGGGGACGGAGTCAGCCCCAGCATTTT.

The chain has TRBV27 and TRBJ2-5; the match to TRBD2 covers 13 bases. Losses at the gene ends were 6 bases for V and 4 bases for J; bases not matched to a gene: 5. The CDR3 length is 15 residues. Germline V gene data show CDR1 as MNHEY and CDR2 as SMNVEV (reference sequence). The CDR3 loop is CASSQGLAGLETQYF. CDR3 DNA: TGTGCCAGCAGCCAGGGACTAGCGGGATTAGAGACCCAGTACTTC.

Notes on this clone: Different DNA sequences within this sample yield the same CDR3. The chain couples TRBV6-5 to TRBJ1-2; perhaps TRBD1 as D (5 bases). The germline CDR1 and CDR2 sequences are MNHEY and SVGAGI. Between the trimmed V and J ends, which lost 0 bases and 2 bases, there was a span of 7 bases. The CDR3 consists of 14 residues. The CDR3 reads CASSYSPGNYGYTF. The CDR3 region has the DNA TGTGCCAGCAGTTACTCGCCAGGGAACTATGGCTACACCTTC.

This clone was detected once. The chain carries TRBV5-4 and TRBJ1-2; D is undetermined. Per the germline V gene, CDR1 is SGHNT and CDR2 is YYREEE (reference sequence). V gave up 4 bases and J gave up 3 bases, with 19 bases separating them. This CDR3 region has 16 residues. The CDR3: CASSKEAPLGDYGYTF. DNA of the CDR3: TGTGCCAGCAGCAAGGAGGCTCCCCTCGGGGACTATGGCTACACCTTC.

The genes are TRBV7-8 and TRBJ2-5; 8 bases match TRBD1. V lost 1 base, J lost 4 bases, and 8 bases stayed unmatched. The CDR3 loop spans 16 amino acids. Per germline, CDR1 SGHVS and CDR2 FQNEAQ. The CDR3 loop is CASSLVPGGVGETQYF. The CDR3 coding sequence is TGTGCCAGCAGCTTAGTTCCAGGGGGCGTGGGAGAGACCCAGTACTTC.

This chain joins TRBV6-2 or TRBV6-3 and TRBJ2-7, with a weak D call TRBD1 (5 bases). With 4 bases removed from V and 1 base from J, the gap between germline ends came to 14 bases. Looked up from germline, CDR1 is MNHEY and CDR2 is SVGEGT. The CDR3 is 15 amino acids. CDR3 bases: TGTGCCAGCAGTTCCTACTCGACAGTGTCCTACGAGCAGTACTTC. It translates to CASSSYSTVSYEQYF.

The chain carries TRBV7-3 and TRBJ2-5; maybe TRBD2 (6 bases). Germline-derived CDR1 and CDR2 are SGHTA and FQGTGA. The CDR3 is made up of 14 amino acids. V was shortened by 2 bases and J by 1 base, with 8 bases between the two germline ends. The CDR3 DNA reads TGTGCCAGCAGCTTATCTAGCGCCCAAGAGACCCAGTACTTC. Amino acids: CASSLSSAQETQYF.

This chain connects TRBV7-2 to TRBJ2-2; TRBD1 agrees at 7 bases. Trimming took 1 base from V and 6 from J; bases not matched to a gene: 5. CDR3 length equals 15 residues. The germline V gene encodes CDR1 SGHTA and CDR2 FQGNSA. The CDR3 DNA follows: TGTGCCAGCAGCTTAGAGGGGGCGGATGCCGGGGAGCTGTTTTTT. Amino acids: CASSLEGADAGELFF.

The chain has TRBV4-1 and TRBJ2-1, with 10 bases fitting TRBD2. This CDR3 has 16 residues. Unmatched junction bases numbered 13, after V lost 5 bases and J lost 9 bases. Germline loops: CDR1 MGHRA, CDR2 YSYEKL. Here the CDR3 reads CASSLSSGTSEGEQFF. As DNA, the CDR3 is TGCGCCAGCAGCTTAAGTTCCGGGACTAGCGAGGGTGAGCAGTTCTTC.

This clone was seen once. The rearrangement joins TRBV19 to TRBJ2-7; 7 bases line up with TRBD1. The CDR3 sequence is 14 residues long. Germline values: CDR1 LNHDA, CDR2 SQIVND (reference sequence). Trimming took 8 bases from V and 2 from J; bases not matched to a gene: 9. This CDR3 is CASSNGQATYEQYF. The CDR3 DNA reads TGTGCCAGTTCCAACGGACAGGCCACCTACGAGCAGTACTTC.

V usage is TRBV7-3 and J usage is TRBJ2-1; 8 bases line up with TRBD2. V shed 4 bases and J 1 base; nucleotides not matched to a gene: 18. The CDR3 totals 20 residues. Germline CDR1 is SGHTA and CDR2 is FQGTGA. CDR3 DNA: TGTGCCAGCAGCTCCCCGCGGGTAGCGGGGCTGGAGAGGTCCTACAATGAGCAGTTCTTC. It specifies CASSSPRVAGLERSYNEQFF.

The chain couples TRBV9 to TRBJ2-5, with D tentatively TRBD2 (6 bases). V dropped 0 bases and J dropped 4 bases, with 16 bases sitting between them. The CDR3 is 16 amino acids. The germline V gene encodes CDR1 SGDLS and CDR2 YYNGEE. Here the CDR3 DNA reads TGTGCCAGCAGCGTAGCGGAGGCGGGATATGTAGAGACCCAGTACTTC. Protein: CASSVAEAGYVETQYF.

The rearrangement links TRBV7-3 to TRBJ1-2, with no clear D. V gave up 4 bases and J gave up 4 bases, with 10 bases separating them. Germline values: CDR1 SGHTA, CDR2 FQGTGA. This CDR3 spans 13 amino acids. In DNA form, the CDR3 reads TGTGCCAGCAGCTCCGGGGAGGGCTATGGCTACACCTTC. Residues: CASSSGEGYGYTF.

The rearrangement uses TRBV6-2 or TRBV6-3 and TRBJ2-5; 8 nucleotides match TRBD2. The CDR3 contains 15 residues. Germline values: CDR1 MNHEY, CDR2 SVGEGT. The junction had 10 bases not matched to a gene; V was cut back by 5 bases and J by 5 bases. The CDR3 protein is CASSLVGRARETQYF. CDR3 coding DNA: TGTGCCAGCAGTCTGGTCGGGAGGGCACGGGAGACCCAGTACTTC.

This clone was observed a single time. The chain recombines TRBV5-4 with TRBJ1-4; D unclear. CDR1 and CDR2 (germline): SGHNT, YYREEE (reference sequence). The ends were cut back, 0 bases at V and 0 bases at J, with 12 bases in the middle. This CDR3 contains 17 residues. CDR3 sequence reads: CASSLDPATATNEKLFF. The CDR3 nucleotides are TGTGCCAGCAGCTTGGATCCGGCCACAGCAACTAATGAAAAACTGTTTTTT. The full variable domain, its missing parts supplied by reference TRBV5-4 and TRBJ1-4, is ETGVTQSPTHLIKTRGQQVTLRCSSQSGHNTVSWYQQALGQGPQFIFQYYREEENGRGNFPPRFSGLQFPNYSSELNVNALELDDSALYLCASSLDPATATNEKLFFGSGTQLSVL.

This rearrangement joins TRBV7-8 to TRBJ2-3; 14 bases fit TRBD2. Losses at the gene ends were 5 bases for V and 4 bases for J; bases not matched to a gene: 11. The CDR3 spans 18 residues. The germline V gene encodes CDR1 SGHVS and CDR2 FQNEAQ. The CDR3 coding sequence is TGTGCCAGCAGCCTGGGACTAGCGGGGGCTCATGGCGCAGATACGCAGTATTTT. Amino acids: CASSLGLAGAHGADTQYF. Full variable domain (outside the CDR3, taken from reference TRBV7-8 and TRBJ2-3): GAGVSQSPRYKVAKRGQDVALRCDPISGHVSLFWYQQALGQGPEFLTYFQNEAQLDKSGLPSDRFFAERPEGSVSTLKIQRTQQEDSAVYLCASSLGLAGAHGADTQYFGPGTRLTVL.

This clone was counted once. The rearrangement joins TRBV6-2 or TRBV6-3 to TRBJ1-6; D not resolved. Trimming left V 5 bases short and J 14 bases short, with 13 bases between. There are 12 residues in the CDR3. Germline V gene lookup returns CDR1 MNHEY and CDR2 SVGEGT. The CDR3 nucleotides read TGTGCCAGCAGTCTAGCCCGGGCGGCCCTCCACTTT. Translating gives CASSLARAALHF.